Listed below are T cell receptor beta chains from one sample, sequenced in a study of blood T cell repertoires in COVID-19. TCRdb's table, derived via immunoSEQ multiplex PCR, lists solely in-frame clones and lacks some. Of around 150,000 clones listed, more than 80% are singletons. Sequenced material: peripheral blood. Receptor source: an elderly woman in a cohort sampled during active or convalescent COVID-19. Each CDR3 is given with its conserved first and last residue. A D gene is named only where the DNA matches it firmly. Some rows mark clone size as missing; the rest say once, few, many or name a class of expanded clone.

V	J	D	size	CDR3	DNA
TRBV7-3	TRBJ1-2	TRBD1	NA	CASSLAAGQGNGYTF	TGTGCCAGCAGCCTCGCTGCAGGACAGGGGAATGGCTACACCTTC
TRBV4-3	TRBJ1-2	TRBD1	NA	CASSLASEWTGKSIYGYTF	TGCGCCAGCAGCCTAGCCAGTGAGTGGACAGGGAAATCCATCTATGGCTACACCTTC
TRBV28	TRBJ1-1	NA	once	CASSLWPVAGTLNTEAFF	TGTGCCAGCAGTTTATGGCCCGTCGCCGGGACATTGAACACTGAAGCTTTCTTT
TRBV5-1	TRBJ1-1	NA	NA	CASKIGYNTEAFF	TGCGCCAGCAAAATCGGGTATAACACTGAAGCTTTCTTT
TRBV7-6	TRBJ2-7	TRBD1	NA	CASSFGDSYEQYF	TGTGCCAGCAGCTTTGGGGACAGCTACGAGCAGTACTTC
TRBV7-9	TRBJ2-7	NA	few	CASSLVGRTHEQYF	TGTGCCAGCAGCTTAGTGGGCAGAACCCACGAGCAGTACTTC
TRBV6-4	TRBJ1-2	NA	NA	CASSASHAAAGQYTF	TGTGCCAGCAGTGCCTCCCATGCCGCGGCGGGGCAGTACACCTTC
TRBV5-4	TRBJ1-2	TRBD1	NA	CASSILTGGMGGYTF	TGTGCCAGCAGCATTCTGACAGGGGGCATGGGGGGCTACACCTTC
TRBV2	TRBJ1-6	NA	NA	CASSDRGSYNSPLHF	TGTGCCAGCAGTGATAGGGGCTCCTATAATTCACCCCTCCACTTT
TRBV3-1/TRBV3-2	TRBJ1-1	NA	few	CASSQDLGGAGAFF	TGTGCCAGCAGCCAAGATCTTGGGGGGGCGGGAGCTTTCTTT
TRBV7-8	TRBJ1-5	TRBD1	NA	CASSLSGRGRQPQHF	TGTGCCAGCAGCTTATCCGGCAGGGGGCGTCAGCCCCAGCATTTT
TRBV5-1	TRBJ1-6	NA	NA	CASSRQGNSPLHF	TGCGCCAGCAGCCGCCAGGGGAATTCACCCCTCCACTTT
TRBV30	TRBJ1-5	NA	few	CAWSPGQAINQPQHF	TGTGCCTGGTCCCCGGGACAAGCGATCAATCAGCCCCAGCATTTT
TRBV5-1	TRBJ2-7	NA	NA	CASSLNYPEQYF	TGCGCCAGCAGCTTGAACTATCCCGAGCAGTACTTC
TRBV2	TRBJ1-5	NA	few	CASSERRGNQPQHF	TGTGCCAGCAGTGAACGCAGGGGTAATCAGCCCCAGCATTTT
TRBV19	TRBJ2-1	TRBD2	NA	CASSGTSPRLAGGPLYAEQFF	TGTGCCAGTAGTGGCACATCACCCAGACTAGCGGGGGGGCCGCTTTACGCTGAGCAGTTCTTC
TRBV2	TRBJ1-1	NA	NA	CASRQEPPTEAFF	TGTGCCAGTCGACAGGAGCCCCCTACTGAAGCTTTCTTT
TRBV18	TRBJ1-4	TRBD1	NA	CASSPGQSNEKLFF	TGTGCCAGCTCACCGGGACAGTCGAATGAAAAACTGTTTTTT
TRBV28	TRBJ1-2	TRBD1	NA	CASSLFPGQGKYGYTF	TGTGCCAGCAGTTTATTCCCGGGACAGGGAAAATATGGCTACACCTTC
TRBV5-1	TRBJ2-2	TRBD1	NA	CASRAGGPGELFF	TGCGCCAGCAGAGCAGGGGGCCCCGGGGAGCTGTTTTTT
TRBV2	TRBJ1-2	TRBD1	few	CASSAQFSGGGGYTF	TGTGCCAGCAGTGCCCAATTCTCAGGGGGCGGGGGCTACACCTTC
TRBV19	TRBJ1-1	NA	NA	CASSIGDKVPRAFF	TGTGCCAGTAGTATAGGGGACAAGGTCCCGAGGGCTTTCTTT
TRBV5-4	TRBJ2-1	NA	once	CASRTGTNTYNEQFF	TGTGCCAGCAGAACCGGGACAAACACCTACAATGAGCAGTTCTTC
TRBV11-3	TRBJ2-1	NA	NA	CASSLWGDNEQFF	TGTGCCAGCAGCTTATGGGGGGACAATGAGCAGTTCTTC
TRBV3-1/TRBV3-2	TRBJ1-1	NA	NA	CASSLGQRTEAFF	TGTGCCAGCAGCCTTGGACAGCGCACTGAAGCTTTCTTT
TRBV4-2	TRBJ2-2	TRBD1	NA	CASSQGQGATGELFF	TGTGCCAGCAGCCAAGGACAGGGGGCAACCGGGGAGCTGTTTTTT
TRBV19	TRBJ2-2	NA	NA	CASSIDRAGELFF	TGTGCCAGTAGTATAGATCGGGCCGGGGAGCTGTTTTTT
TRBV3-1/TRBV3-2	TRBJ2-5	NA	NA	CASSTQLGKETQYF	TGTGCCAGCAGCACCCAACTAGGAAAAGAGACCCAGTACTTC
TRBV2	TRBJ2-3	NA	NA	CASSEAPQITQYF	TGTGCCAGCAGTGAAGCGCCACAGATTACGCAGTATTTT
TRBV2	TRBJ2-5	NA	NA	CASRKPGQQETQYF	TGTGCCAGCAGGAAGCCGGGACAACAAGAGACCCAGTACTTC
TRBV18	TRBJ2-7	NA	few	CASSPSGLPHSYEQYF	TGTGCCAGCTCACCCTCGGGGTTACCGCACTCCTACGAGCAGTACTTC
TRBV5-1	TRBJ2-3	NA	NA	CASQRDTDTQYF	TGCGCCAGCCAGAGGGACACAGATACGCAGTATTTT
TRBV5-1	TRBJ2-5	NA	NA	CASSTQAGQETQYF	TGCGCCAGCAGCACCCAGGCCGGCCAAGAGACCCAGTACTTC
TRBV18	TRBJ1-6	NA	NA	CASSRIAGQTYNSPLHF	TGTGCCAGCTCACGAATAGCCGGACAGACTTATAATTCACCCCTCCACTTT
TRBV18	TRBJ2-3	NA	NA	CASSLHAGAGTDTQYF	TGTGCCAGCTCCCTCCATGCAGGGGCTGGCACAGATACGCAGTATTTT
TRBV6-5	TRBJ1-3	NA	NA	CASNVWGSGNTIYF	TGTGCCAGCAATGTTTGGGGCTCGGGAAACACCATATATTTT
TRBV6-1	TRBJ2-1	TRBD2	NA	CASSEPGTTYNEQFF	TGTGCCAGCAGTGAACCAGGGACTACGTACAATGAGCAGTTCTTC
TRBV24-1	TRBJ2-2	NA	many	CATSEEPDTGELFF	TGTGCCACCAGTGAAGAACCGGACACCGGGGAGCTGTTTTTT
TRBV2	TRBJ1-5	TRBD1	few	CASRLDRGLQPQHF	TGTGCCAGCAGATTGGACAGGGGGCTTCAGCCCCAGCATTTT
TRBV10-3	TRBJ1-2	NA	NA	CAISVDSTYGYTF	TGTGCCATCAGTGTGGACAGTACCTATGGCTACACCTTC
TRBV4-2	TRBJ2-1	TRBD1	few	CASSQERDRSYNEQFF	TGTGCCAGCAGCCAGGAGAGGGACAGGTCCTACAATGAGCAGTTCTTC
TRBV3-1/TRBV3-2	TRBJ2-3	TRBD2	NA	CASSQDIGAGVDTQYF	TGTGCCAGCAGCCAAGATATAGGAGCGGGGGTGGATACGCAGTATTTT
TRBV6-5	TRBJ2-5	TRBD1	once	CASSYQMTGGETQYF	TGTGCCAGCAGTTACCAAATGACAGGGGGCGAGACCCAGTACTTC
TRBV29-1	TRBJ2-3	TRBD2	NA	CSTSGGGLWGTQYF	TGCAGCACCTCGGGAGGGGGGCTCTGGGGTACGCAGTATTTT
TRBV7-3	TRBJ1-1	NA	once	CASSLTLGAEAFF	TGTGCCAGCAGCTTAACGTTGGGCGCTGAAGCTTTCTTT
TRBV19	TRBJ2-3	TRBD2	NA	CASSPGLAGGQDTQYF	TGTGCCAGTAGTCCGGGACTAGCGGGGGGCCAAGATACGCAGTATTTT
TRBV28	TRBJ2-4	TRBD2	NA	CASTGSGGARNIQYF	TGTGCCAGCACGGGTAGCGGGGGGGCCAGGAACATTCAGTACTTC
TRBV7-8	TRBJ2-2	NA	NA	CASSLVIGELFF	TGTGCCAGCAGCTTAGTTATCGGGGAGCTGTTTTTT
TRBV28	TRBJ1-1	NA	NA	CASSLYRWEEAFF	TGTGCCAGCAGTTTATACCGTTGGGAGGAAGCTTTCTTT
TRBV4-1	TRBJ2-1	NA	NA	CASRIRETYNEQFF	TGCGCCAGCCGAATCAGGGAAACCTACAATGAGCAGTTCTTC
TRBV7-2	TRBJ2-3	TRBD2	NA	CASSHSGLGDTQYF	TGTGCCAGCAGCCATAGCGGGCTAGGGGATACGCAGTATTTT
TRBV18	TRBJ1-3	NA	NA	CASSLDTIYF	TGTGCCAGCTCTTTAGACACCATATATTTT
TRBV6-1	TRBJ1-5	NA	NA	CASSDRPQHF	TGTGCCAGCAGTGACCGTCCCCAGCATTTT
TRBV7-9	TRBJ2-2	TRBD1	NA	CASSLGGQGASGELFF	TGTGCCAGCAGCTTAGGGGGACAGGGTGCCTCCGGGGAGCTGTTTTTT